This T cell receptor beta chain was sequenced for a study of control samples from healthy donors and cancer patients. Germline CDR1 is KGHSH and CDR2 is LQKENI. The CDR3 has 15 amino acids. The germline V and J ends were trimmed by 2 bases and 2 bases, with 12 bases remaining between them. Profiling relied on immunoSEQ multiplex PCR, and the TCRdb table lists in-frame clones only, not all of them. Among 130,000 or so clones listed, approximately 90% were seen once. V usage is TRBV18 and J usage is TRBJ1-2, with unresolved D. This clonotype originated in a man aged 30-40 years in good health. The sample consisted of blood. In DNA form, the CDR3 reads TGTGCCAGCTCACCATCGGCGGTGGAGAACTATGGCTACACCTTC. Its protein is CASSPSAVENYGYTF.